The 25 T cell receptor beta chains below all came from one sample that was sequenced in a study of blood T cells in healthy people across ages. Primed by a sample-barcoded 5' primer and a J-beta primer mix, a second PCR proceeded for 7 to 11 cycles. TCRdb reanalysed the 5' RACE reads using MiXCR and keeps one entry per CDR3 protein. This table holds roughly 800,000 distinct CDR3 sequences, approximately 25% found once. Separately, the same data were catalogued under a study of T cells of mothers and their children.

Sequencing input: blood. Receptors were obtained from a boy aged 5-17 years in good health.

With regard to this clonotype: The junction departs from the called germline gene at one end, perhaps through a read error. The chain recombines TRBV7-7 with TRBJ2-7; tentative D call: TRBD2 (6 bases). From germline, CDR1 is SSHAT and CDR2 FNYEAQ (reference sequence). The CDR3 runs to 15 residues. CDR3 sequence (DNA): TGTGCTAGCAGCTCTGGGTTAGCGGACGCCTACGAGCAGTACTTC. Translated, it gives CASSSGLADAYEQYF.

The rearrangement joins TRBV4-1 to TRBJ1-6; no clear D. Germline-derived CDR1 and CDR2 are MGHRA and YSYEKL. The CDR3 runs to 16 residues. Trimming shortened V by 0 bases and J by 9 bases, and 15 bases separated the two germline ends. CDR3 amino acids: CASSQEYGPMISPLHF. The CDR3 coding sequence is TGCGCCAGCAGCCAAGAATACGGCCCTATGATTTCACCCCTCCACTTT.

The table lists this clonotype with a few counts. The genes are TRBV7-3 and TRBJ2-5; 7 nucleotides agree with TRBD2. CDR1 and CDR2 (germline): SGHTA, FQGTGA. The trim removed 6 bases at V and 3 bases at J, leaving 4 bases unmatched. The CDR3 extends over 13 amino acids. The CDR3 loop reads CASRSSGEETQYF. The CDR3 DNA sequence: TGTGCCAGCAGGTCAAGCGGGGAAGAGACCCAGTACTTC. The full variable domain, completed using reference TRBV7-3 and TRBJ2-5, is GAGVSQTPSNKVTEKGKYVELRCDPISGHTALYWYRQSLGQGPEFLIYFQGTGAADDSGLPNDRFFAVRPEGSVSTLKIQRTERGDSAVYLCASRSSGEETQYFGPGTRLLVL.

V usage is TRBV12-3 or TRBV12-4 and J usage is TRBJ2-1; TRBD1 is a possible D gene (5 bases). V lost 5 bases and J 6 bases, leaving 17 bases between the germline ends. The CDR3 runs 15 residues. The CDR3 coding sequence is TGTGCCAGCAGTCCCCAGGGTCTGGTTTTCAATGAGCAGTTCTTC. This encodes CASSPQGLVFNEQFF.

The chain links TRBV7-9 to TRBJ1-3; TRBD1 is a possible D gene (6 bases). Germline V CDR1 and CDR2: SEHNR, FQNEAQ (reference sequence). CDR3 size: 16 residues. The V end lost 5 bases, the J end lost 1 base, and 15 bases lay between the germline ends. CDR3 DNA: TGTGCCAGCAGCCCCTCGGACAGTTTTTCTGGAAACACCATATATTTT. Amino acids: CASSPSDSFSGNTIYF.

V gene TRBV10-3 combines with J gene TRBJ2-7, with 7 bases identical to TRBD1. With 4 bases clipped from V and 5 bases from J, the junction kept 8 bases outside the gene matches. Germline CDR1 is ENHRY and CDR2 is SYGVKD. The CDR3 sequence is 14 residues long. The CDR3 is CAISVRDRTNEQYF. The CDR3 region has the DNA TGTGCCATCAGTGTCCGGGACAGAACCAACGAGCAGTACTTC.

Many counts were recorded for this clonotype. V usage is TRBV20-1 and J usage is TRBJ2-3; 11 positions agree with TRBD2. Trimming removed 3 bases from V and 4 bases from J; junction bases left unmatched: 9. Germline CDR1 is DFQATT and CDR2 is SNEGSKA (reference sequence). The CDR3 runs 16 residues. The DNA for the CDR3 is TGCAGTGCTAGTAGAATGGCTAGCGGGAGGCCAGATACGCAGTATTTT. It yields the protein CSASRMASGRPDTQYF.

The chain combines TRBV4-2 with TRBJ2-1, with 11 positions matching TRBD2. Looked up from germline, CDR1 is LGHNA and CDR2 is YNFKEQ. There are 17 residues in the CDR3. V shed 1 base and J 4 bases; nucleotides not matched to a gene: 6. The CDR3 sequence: CASSQVGTSGLYNEQFF. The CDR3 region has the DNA TGTGCCAGCAGCCAAGTGGGGACTAGCGGACTATACAATGAGCAGTTCTTC.

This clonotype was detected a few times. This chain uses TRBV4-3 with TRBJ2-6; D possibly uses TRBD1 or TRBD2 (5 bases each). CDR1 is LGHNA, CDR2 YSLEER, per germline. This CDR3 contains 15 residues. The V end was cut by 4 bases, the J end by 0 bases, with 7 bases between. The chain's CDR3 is CASSRGVSGANVLTF. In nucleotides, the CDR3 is TGCGCCAGCAGCCGAGGGGTCTCTGGGGCCAACGTCCTGACTTTC.

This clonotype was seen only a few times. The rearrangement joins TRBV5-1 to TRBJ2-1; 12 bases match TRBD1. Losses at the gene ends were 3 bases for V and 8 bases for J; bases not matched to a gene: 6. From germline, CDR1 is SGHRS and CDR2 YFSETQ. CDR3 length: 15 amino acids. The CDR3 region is CASSWGQGARDEQFF. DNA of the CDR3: TGCGCCAGCAGCTGGGGACAGGGGGCTAGAGATGAGCAGTTCTTC. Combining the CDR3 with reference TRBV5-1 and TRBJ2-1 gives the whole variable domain KAGVTQTPRYLIKTRGQQVTLSCSPISGHRSVSWYQQTPGQGLQFLFEYFSETQRNKGNFPGRFSGRQFSNSRSEMNVSTLELGDSALYLCASSWGQGARDEQFFGPGTRLTVL.

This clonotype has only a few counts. The CDR3 DNA reads TGTGCCAGCGGGACAGGGTATGGGGCCAACGTCCTGACTTTC. As protein: CASGTGYGANVLTF. The gene calls are TRBV28 and TRBJ2-6; 9 bases are a match to TRBD1. Germline loops: CDR1 MDHEN, CDR2 SYDVKM. The CDR3 is made up of 14 amino acids. Germline trimming cut 8 bases from V and 3 bases from J; bases unmatched to any gene: 2. The entire variable domain, with the rest obtained from reference TRBV28 and TRBJ2-6, is as follows: DVKVTQSSRYLVKRTGEKVFLECVQDMDHENMFWYRQDPGLGLRLIYFSYDVKMKEKGDIPEGYSVSREKKERFSLILESASTNQTSMYLCASGTGYGANVLTFGAGSRLTVL.

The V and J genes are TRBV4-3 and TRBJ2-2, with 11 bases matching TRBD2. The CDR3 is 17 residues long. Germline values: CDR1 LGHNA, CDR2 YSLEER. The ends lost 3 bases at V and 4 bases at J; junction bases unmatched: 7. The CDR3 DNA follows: TGCGCCAGCAGCCACAAACTAGCGGGGGAGGGCACCGGGGAGCTGTTTTTT. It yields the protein CASSHKLAGEGTGELFF.

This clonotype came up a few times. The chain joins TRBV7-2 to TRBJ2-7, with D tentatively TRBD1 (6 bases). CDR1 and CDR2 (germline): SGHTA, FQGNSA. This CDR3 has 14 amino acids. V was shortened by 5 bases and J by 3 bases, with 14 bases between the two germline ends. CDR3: CASSAQGGDYEQYF. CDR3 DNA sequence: TGTGCCAGCAGCGCACAGGGTGGGGACTACGAGCAGTACTTC.

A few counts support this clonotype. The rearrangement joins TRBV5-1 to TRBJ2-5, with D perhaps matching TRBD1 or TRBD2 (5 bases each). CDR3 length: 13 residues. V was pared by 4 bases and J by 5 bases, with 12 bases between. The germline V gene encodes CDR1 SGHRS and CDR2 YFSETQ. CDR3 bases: TGCGCCAGCAGCCTCCGGGACCCGGAGACCCAGTACTTC. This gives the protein CASSLRDPETQYF.

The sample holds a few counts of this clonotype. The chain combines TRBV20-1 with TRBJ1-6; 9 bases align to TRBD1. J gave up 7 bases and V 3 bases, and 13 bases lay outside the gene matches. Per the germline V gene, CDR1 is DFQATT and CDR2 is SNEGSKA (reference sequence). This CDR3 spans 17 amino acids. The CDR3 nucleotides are TGCAGTGCTAGCGGCCCCCAACAGGGGGCGTGGAATTCACCCCTCCACTTT. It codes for CSASGPQQGAWNSPLHF.

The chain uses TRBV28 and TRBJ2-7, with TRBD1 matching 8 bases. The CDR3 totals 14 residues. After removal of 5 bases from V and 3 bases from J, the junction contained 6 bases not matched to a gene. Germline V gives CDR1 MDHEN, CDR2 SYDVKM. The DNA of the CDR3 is TGTGCCAGCAGTCACCGGGACAGGTTCTACGAGCAGTACTTC. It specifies CASSHRDRFYEQYF.

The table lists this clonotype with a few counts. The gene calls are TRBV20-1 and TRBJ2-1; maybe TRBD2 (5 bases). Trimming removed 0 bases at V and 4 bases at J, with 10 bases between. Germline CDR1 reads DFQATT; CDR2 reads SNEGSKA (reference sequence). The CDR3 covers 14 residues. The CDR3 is CSAREAEIYNEQFF. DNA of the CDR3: TGCAGTGCTAGAGAAGCGGAGATATACAATGAGCAGTTCTTC.

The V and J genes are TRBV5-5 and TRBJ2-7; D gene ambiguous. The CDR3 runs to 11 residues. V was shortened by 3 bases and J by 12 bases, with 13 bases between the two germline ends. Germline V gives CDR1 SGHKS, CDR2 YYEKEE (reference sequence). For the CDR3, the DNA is TGTGCCAGCAGCTCGGAAGTGGAGTCGTACTTC. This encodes CASSSEVESYF. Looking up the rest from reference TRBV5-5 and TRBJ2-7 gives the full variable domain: DAGVTQSPTHLIKTRGQQVTLRCSPISGHKSVSWYQQVLGQGPQFIFQYYEKEERGRGNFPDRFSARQFPNYSSELNVNALLLGDSALYLCASSSEVESYFGPGTRLTVT.

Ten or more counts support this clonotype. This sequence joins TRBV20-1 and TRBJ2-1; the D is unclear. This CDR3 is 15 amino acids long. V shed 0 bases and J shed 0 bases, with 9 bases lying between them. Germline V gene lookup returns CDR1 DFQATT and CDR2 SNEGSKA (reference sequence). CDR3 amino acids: CSARDSRNSYNEQFF. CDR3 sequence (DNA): TGCAGTGCTAGAGATAGTCGAAACTCCTACAATGAGCAGTTCTTC.

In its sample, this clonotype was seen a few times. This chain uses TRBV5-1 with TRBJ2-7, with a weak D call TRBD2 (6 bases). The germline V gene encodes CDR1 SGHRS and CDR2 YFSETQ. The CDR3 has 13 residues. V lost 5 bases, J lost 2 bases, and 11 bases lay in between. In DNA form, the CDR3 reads TGCGCCAGCAGTCCCGGGAGCACCTACGAGCAGTACTTC. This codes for CASSPGSTYEQYF.

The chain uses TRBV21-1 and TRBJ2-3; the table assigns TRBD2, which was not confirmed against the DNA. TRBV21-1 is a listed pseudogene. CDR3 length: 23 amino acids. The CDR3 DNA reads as TGTGCCAGCAGCGCTCGTCCCCGCTCCGGGACTAGCGGGGGGAGAAACCTTACAGATACGCAGTATTTT. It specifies CASSARPRSGTSGGRNLTDTQYF.

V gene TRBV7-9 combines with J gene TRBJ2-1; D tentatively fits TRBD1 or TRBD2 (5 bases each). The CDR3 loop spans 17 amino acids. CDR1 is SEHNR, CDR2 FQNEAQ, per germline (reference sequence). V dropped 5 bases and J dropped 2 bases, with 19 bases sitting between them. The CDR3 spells CASSPRDLVFAYNEQFF. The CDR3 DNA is TGTGCCAGCAGCCCGAGGGACCTAGTGTTTGCCTACAATGAGCAGTTCTTC.

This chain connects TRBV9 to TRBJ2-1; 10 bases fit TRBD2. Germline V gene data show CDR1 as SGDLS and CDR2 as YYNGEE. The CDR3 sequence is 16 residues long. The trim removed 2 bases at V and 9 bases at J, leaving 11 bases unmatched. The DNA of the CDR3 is TGTGCCAGCAGCGTGCATTCCGGGACTAGCGTTCCTGAGCAGTTCTTC. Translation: CASSVHSGTSVPEQFF.

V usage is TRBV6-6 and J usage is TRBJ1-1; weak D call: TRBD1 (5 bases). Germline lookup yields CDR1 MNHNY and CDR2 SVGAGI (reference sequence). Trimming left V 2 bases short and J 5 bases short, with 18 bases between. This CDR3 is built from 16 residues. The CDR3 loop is CASSYIGGPGGTEAFF. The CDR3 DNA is TGTGCCAGCAGTTACATAGGAGGACCCGGGGGTACTGAAGCTTTCTTT.

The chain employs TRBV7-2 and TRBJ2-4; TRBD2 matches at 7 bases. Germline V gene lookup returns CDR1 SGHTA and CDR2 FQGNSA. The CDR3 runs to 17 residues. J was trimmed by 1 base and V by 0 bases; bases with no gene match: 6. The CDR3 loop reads CASSLAGSGRAKNIQYF. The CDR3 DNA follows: TGTGCCAGCAGCTTAGCGGGTAGCGGGCGGGCCAAAAACATTCAGTACTTC.